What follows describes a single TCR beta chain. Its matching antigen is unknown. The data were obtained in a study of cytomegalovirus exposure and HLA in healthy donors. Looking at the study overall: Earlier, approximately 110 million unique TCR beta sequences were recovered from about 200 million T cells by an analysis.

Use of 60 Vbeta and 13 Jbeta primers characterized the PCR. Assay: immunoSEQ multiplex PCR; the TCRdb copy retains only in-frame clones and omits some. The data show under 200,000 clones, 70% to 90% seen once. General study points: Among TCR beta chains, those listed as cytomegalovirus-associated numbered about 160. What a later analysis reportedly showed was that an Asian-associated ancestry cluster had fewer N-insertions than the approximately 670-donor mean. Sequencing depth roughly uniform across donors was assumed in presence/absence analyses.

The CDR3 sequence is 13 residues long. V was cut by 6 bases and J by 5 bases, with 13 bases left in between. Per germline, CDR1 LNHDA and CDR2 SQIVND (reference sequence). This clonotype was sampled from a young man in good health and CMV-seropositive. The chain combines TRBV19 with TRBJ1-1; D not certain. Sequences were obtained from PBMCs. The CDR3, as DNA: TGTGCCAGTAGGGCAACGGGCGGGACTGAAGCTTTCTTT. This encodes CASRATGGTEAFF.